Here is one TCR beta chain with its context. Trimming stripped 2 bases from V and 0 bases from J, with 16 bases between. Germline CDR1 is SGHVS and CDR2 is FNYEAQ. This CDR3 region has 17 residues. These data originate in a study of blood T cell repertoires in COVID-19. Cohort assignment relied on participant-reported clinical history. Among Cohort 3 donors, those recovered had two negative PCRs, clearance, or symptom resolution. Methods used by the authors: Estimated nucleated cell counts came from reference gene primer amplification. Repertoires were generated with immunoSEQ multiplex PCR, while TCRdb's copy carries only in-frame clones and drops some. Clone size and the V and J calls come from that table; the DNA yielded D and trimming. The repertoire includes under 350,000 clones, under 90% of them detected once, and 1.9% sits in the top ten.

Sequenced input: PBMCs or T cells enriched from blood (not recorded which). This clonotype originated in a woman aged 55-69 years who had recovered from COVID-19. The chain joins TRBV7-6 to TRBJ1-1; no reliable D call. The CDR3 sequence is CASSLNWAGSMNTEAFF. The CDR3 DNA follows: TGTGCCAGCAGCTTAAATTGGGCTGGATCAATGAACACTGAAGCTTTCTTT.